The subject of this entry is one T cell receptor (beta chain). Its antigen is undetermined. These data belong to a study of shared clonotypes between healthy human individuals. Study-wide findings and caveats: Owing to a small donor count, the genetic and exposure-history diversity represented was limited.

Among the donors, all were Caucasian adults who lived in Nashville, Tennessee. Investigators spread the genomic DNA of each subset evenly over several immunoSEQ plates. Data came from immunoSEQ multiplex PCR; TCRdb stores just in-frame clones and leaves some out. The data hold about 490,000 clones, with roughly four fifths observed a single time. The CDR3 sequence is 14 residues long. Trimming at V came to 5 bases and at J to 2 bases, leaving 5 bases not matched to a gene. Germline CDR1 MDHEN, CDR2 SYDVKM. Input material: PBMCs. The TCR sequence derives from a middle-aged woman in good health. Some clones in this sample may be carry-over from other donors' samples. The chain recombines TRBV28 with TRBJ1-1; 7 nucleotides line up with TRBD1. CDR3 in amino acids: CASSPGTANTEAFF. The CDR3 DNA is TGTGCCAGCAGTCCAGGGACAGCCAACACTGAAGCTTTCTTT.